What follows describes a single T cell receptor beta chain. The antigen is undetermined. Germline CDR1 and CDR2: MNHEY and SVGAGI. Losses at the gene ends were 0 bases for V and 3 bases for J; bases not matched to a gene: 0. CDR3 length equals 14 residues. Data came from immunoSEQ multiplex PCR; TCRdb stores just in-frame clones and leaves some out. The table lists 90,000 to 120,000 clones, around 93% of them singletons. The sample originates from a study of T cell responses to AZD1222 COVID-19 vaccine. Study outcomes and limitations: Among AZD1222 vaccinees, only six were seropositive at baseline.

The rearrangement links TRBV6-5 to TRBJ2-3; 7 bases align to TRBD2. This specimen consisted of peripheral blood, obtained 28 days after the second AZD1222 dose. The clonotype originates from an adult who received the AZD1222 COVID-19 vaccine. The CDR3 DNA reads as TGTGCCAGCAGTTACTCGGGAGGGACAGATACGCAGTATTTT. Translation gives CASSYSGGTDTQYF.